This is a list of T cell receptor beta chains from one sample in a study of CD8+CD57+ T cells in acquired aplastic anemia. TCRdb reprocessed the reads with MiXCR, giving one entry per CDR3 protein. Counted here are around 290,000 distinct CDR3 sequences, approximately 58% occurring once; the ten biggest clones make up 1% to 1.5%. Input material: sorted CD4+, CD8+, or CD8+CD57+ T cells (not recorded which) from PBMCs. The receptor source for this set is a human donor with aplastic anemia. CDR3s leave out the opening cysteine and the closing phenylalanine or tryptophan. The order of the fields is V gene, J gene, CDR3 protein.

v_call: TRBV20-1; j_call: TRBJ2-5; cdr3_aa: SATAGLAGEVETQY
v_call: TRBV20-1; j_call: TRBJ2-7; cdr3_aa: SARNDRVYEQY
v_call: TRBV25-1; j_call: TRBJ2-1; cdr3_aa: ASSNSGEGYNEQF
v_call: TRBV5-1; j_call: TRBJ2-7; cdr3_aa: ASSGTRLYEQY
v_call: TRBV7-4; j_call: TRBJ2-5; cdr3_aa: ASRRTSGEETQY
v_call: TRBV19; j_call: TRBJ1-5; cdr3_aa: ASRSSQNQPQH
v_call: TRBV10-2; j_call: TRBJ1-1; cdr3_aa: ASSERTGIGGNTEAF
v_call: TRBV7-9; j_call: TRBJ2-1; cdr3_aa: ASSSMGTGLNEQF
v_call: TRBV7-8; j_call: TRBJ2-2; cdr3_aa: ASSLVRRTSGELF
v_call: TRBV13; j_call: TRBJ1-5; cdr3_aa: ASSEGVQPQH
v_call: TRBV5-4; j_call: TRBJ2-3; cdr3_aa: ASSLTRSTDTQY
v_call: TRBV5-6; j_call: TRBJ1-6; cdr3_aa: ASSNSDNSPLH
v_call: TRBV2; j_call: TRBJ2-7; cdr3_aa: ASSQAPGRNYEQY
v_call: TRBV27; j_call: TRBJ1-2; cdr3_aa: ASSFAGVSSYGYT
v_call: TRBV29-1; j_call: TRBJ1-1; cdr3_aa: SVDGGATEAF
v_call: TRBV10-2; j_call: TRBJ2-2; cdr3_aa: ASSGGTTNTGELF
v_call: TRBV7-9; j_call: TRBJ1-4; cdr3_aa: ASSPHGGQSNEKLF
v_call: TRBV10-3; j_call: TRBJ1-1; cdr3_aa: ASQGSGAITEAF
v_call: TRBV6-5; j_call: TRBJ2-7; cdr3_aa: ASSYGGGAYEQY
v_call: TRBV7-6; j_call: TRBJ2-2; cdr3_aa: ASSQQGGNTGELF
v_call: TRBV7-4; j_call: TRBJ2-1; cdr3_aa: ASSSGSSGASSYNEQF
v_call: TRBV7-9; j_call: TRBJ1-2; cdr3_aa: ASSLEAQGSYGYT
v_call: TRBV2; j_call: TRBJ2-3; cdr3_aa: ASSVSGRFTDTQY
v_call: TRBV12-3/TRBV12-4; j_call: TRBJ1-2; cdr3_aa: ASSPGSTGGGYT
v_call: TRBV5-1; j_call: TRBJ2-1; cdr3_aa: ASSLGANRLAGGLNNEQF
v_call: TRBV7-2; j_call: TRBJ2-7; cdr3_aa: ASSGGGEQY
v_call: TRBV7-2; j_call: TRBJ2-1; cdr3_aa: ASSSPLAGGYNEQF
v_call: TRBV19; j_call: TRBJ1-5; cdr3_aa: ASSSRRGPYQPQH
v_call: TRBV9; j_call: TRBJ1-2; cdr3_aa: ASSKGQGYGYT
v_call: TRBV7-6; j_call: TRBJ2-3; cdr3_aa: ASSRDRVADTQY
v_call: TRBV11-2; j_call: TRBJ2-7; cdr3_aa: ASTRLTVYEQY
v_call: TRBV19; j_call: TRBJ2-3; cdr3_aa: ASSMPSGAADTQY
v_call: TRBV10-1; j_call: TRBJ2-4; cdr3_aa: ASSGFKEGSRFIAKNIQY
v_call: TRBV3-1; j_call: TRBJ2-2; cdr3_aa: ASSQDRPGGATGELF
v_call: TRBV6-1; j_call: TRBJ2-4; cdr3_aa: ASSTGEWHIQY
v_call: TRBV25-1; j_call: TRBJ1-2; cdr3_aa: ASSEYGTYGYT
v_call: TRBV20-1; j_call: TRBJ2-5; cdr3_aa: SAREYTGLPETQY
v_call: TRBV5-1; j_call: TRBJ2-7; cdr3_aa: ASSLATASYEQY